This T cell receptor beta chain came from a study of Ad26.COV2.S vaccination and SARS-CoV-2 variants. Study-level information: Administration of Ad26.COV2.S was intramuscular, either once or twice 56 days apart. Study results and limitations: Recipients given vaccine exceeded placebo recipients in spike-specific TCR breadth.

The treatment here: around 19 received Ad26.COV2.S at low or high dose, single or two shots; roughly five received placebo; per-sample allocation not given. Following the first vaccine or placebo injection, samples were taken on day 63. This CDR3 comprises 16 residues. V lost 5 bases and J 4 bases, leaving 18 bases between the germline ends. Germline V gives CDR1 SEHNR, CDR2 FQNEAQ (reference sequence). TCRdb's table, derived via immunoSEQ multiplex PCR, lists solely in-frame clones and lacks some. The sample contains 440,000 or so clones, 89% of which appear only once. About this clone: Its matching antigen is unknown.

The source was peripheral blood, collected in a trial of Ad26.COV2.S vaccine versus placebo. The chain combines TRBV7-9 with TRBJ2-1; D may be TRBD2 (7 bases). The clonotype originates from a person between 18 and 65 years old who received the Ad26.COV2.S COVID-19 vaccine or a placebo. The CDR3 sequence is CASSGMAGAGYNEQFF. The DNA for the CDR3 is TGTGCCAGCAGCGGAATGGCGGGGGCGGGGTACAATGAGCAGTTCTTC.